This entry describes one T cell receptor (beta chain). What it binds is not known. The CDR3 covers 11 residues. With 6 bases removed from V and 12 bases from J, the gap between germline ends came to 9 bases. CDR1 is SGHAT and CDR2 is FQNNGV in the germline V gene. The sample originates from a study of Graves' ophthalmopathy and Graves' hyperthyroidism. Overall study findings and caveats: Blood also contained most of the expanded thyroid clonotypes above 0.001 frequency. Ophthalmopathy could be told apart from stable hyperthyroidism by a 13-signature model (about 88% sensitivity, approximately 81% specificity).

Investigators amplified TCR beta CDR3 regions from RNA transcripts. HTBI primers were used in a first-round RT-PCR, which preceded a second-round multiplex PCR. Via MiXCR, TCRdb re-called the multiplex PCR reads, giving one row per CDR3 protein. The repertoire holds roughly 1.1 million distinct CDR3 sequences, roughly two fifths seen once, with roughly 11% in the top ten. People with hyperthyroidism were aged 18 to 65 and newly diagnosed, under 2 months' duration. Diagnosis was based on clinical symptoms, serum thyroxine, TRAb, thyroid ultrasound and orbital computed tomography. The TCR originated in an adult man with Graves' hyperthyroidism. V and J are TRBV11-2 and TRBJ1-6; D gene uncertain. The specimen was peripheral blood or thyroid tissue (not recorded which). CDR3 protein: CASSIRGPLHF. CDR3 sequence (DNA): TGTGCCAGCAGTATCCGGGGACCCCTCCACTTT.